The clone carrying this T cell receptor (beta chain) was seen a handful of times. The source of the sample is a study of cytomegalovirus exposure and HLA in healthy donors. The PCR had 60 Vbeta and 13 Jbeta primers. Clones were sequenced by immunoSEQ multiplex PCR, and TCRdb holds only the in-frame ones, with some missing. The sample has 90,000 to 110,000 clones, 73% seen once. This CDR3 is built from 11 residues. Per germline, CDR1 MDHEN and CDR2 SYDVKM. The ends were cut back, 6 bases at V and 7 bases at J, with 9 bases in the middle. The rearrangement uses TRBV28 and TRBJ1-2; the D is unclear. Sequencing input: PBMCs. This receptor was identified in a man between 35 and 55 years old in good health and CMV-seronegative. The CDR3 DNA reads as TGTGCCAGCAGAAGGGAGGGTGGCTACACCTTC. Translation gives CASRREGGYTF.